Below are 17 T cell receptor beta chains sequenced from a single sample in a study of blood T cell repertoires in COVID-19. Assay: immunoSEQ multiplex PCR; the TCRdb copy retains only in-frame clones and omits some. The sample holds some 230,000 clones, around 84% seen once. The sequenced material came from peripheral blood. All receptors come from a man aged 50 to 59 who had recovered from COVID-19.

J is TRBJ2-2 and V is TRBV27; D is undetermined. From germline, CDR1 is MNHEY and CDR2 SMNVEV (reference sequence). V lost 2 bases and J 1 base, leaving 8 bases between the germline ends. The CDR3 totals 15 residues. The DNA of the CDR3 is TGTGCCAGCAGTTTAAATCCATGGAACACCGGGGAGCTGTTTTTT. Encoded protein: CASSLNPWNTGELFF.

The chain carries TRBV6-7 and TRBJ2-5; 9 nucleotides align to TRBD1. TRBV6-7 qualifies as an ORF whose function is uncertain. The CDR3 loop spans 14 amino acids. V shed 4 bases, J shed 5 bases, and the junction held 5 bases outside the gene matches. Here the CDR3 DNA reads TGTGCCAGCAGTTTCGGACAGGGGAGGGAGACCCAGTACTTC. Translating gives CASSFGQGRETQYF.

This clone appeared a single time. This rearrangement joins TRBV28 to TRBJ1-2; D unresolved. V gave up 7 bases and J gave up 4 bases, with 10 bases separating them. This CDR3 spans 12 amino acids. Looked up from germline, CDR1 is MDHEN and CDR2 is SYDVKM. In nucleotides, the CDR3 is TGTGCCAGCAATGGGCAGCCCTATGGCTACACCTTC. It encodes CASNGQPYGYTF.

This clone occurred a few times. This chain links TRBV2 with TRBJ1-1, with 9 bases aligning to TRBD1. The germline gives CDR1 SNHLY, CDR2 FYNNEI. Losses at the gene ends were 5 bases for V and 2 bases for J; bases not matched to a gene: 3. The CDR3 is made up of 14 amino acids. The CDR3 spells CASSPQGANTEAFF. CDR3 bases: TGTGCCAGCAGTCCACAGGGGGCTAACACTGAAGCTTTCTTT.

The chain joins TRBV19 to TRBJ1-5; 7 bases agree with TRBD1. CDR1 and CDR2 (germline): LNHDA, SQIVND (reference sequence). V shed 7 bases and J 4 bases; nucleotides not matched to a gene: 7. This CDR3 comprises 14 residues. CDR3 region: CASTSQQGNQPQHF. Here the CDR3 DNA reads TGTGCCAGTACTTCCCAACAGGGGAATCAGCCCCAGCATTTT.

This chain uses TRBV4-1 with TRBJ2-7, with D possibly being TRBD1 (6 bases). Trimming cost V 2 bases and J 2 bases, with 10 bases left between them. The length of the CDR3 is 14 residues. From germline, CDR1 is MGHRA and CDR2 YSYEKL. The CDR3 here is CASSQTQGPYEQYF. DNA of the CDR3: TGCGCCAGCAGCCAAACACAGGGACCCTACGAGCAGTACTTC.

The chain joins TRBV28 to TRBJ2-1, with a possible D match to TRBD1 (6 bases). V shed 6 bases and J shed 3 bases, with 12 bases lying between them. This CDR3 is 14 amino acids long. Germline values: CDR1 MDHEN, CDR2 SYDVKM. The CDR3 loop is CASRGTGSYNEQFF. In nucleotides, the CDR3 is TGTGCCAGCAGAGGAACAGGGAGCTACAATGAGCAGTTCTTC. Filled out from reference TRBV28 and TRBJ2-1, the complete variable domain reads DVKVTQSSRYLVKRTGEKVFLECVQDMDHENMFWYRQDPGLGLRLIYFSYDVKMKEKGDIPEGYSVSREKKERFSLILESASTNQTSMYLCASRGTGSYNEQFFGPGTRLTVL.

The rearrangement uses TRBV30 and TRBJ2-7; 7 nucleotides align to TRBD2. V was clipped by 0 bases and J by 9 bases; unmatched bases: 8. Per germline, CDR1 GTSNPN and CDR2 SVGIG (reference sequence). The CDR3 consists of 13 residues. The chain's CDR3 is CAWSVESGTGQYF. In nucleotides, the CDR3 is TGTGCCTGGAGTGTAGAAAGCGGGACTGGGCAGTACTTC.

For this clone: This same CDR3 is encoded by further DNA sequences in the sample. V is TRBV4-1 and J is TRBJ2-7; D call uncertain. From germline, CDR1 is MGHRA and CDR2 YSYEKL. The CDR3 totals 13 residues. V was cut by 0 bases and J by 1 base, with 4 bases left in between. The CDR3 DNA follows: TGCGCCAGCAGCCAAGATCGGTCCTACGAGCAGTACTTC. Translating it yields CASSQDRSYEQYF.

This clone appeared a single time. The CDR3 protein is CASSPGLAGLQETQYF. The CDR3 bases are TGTGCCAGCAGCCCCGGACTAGCGGGCCTCCAAGAGACCCAGTACTTC. This sequence joins TRBV28 and TRBJ2-5; TRBD2 matches 11 bases. Looked up from germline, CDR1 is MDHEN and CDR2 is SYDVKM. The CDR3 runs 16 residues. J gave up 1 base and V 6 bases, and 7 bases lay outside the gene matches.

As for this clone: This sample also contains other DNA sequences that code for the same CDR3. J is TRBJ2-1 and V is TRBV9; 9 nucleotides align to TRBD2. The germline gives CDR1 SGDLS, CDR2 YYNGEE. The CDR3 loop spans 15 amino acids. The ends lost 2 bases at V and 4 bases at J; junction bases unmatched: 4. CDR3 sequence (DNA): TGTGCCAGCAGCGTGGGCCTAGCGGGGTACAATGAGCAGTTCTTC. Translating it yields CASSVGLAGYNEQFF.

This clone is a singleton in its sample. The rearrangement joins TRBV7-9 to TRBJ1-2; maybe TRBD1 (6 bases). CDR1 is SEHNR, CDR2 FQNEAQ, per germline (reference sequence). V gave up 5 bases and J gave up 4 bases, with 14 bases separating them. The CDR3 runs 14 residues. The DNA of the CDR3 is TGTGCCAGCAGCCCCCGGACAGATTCCTATGGCTACACCTTC. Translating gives CASSPRTDSYGYTF.

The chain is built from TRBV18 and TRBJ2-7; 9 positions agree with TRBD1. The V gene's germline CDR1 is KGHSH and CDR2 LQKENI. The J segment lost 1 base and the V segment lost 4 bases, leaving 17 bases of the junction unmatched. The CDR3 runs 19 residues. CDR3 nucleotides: TGTGCCAGCTCACGAAACCGGGACAGGGTTGAATTTAGGTCCTACGAGCAGTACTTC. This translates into CASSRNRDRVEFRSYEQYF. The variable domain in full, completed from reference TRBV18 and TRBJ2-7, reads NAGVMQNPRHLVRRRGQEARLRCSPMKGHSHVYWYRQLPEEGLKFMVYLQKENIIDESGMPKERFSAEFPKEGPSILRIQQVVRGDSAAYFCASSRNRDRVEFRSYEQYFGPGTRLTVT.

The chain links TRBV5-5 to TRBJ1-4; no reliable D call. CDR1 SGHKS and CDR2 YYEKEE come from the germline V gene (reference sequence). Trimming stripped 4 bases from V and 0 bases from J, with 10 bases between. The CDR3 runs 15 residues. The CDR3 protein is CASSPRESTNEKLFF. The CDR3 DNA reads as TGTGCCAGCAGCCCCCGGGAATCAACTAATGAAAAACTGTTTTTT.

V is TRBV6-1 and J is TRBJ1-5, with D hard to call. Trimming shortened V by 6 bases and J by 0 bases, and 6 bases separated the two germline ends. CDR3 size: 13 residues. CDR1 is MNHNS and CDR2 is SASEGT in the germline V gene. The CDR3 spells CASSRYSNQPQHF. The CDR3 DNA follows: TGTGCCAGCAGCAGATATAGCAATCAGCCCCAGCATTTT.

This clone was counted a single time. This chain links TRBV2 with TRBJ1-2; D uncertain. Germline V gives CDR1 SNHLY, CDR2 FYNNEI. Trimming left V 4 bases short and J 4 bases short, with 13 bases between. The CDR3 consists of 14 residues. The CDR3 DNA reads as TGTGCCAGCAGTGGGATGGAGGGAATCTATGGCTACACCTTC. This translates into CASSGMEGIYGYTF. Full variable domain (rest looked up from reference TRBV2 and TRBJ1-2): EPEVTQTPSHQVTQMGQEVILRCVPISNHLYFYWYRQILGQKVEFLVSFYNNEISEKSEIFDDQFSVERPDGSNFTLKIRSTKLEDSAMYFCASSGMEGIYGYTFGSGTRLTVV.

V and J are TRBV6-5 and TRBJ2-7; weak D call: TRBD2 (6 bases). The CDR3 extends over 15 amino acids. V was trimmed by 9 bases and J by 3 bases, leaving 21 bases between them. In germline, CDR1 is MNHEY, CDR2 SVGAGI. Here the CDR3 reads CASLSGTGNNYEQYF. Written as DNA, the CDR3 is TGTGCCAGTCTTTCCGGGACTGGAAACAACTACGAGCAGTACTTC.